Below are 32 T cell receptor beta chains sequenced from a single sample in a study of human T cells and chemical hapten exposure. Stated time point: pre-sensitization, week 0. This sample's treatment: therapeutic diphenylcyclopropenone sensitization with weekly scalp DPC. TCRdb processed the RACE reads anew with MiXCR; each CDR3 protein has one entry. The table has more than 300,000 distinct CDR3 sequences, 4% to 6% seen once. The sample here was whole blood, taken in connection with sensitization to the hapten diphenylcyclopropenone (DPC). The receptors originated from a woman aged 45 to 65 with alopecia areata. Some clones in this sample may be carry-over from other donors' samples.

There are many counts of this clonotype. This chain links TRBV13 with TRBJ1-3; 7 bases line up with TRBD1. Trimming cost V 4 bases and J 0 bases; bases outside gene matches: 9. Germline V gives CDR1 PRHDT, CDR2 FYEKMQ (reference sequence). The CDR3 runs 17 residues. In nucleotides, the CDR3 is TGTGCCAGCAGCTCGCGACAGGGCGAAGGCTCTGGAAACACCATATATTTT. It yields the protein CASSSRQGEGSGNTIYF.

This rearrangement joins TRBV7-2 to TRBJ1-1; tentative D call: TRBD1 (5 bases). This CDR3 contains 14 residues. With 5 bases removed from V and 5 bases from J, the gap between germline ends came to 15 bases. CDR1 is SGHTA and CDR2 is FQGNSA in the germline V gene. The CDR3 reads CASSLLGGGTEAFF. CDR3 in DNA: TGTGCCAGCAGCCTCTTGGGGGGAGGTACTGAAGCTTTCTTT.

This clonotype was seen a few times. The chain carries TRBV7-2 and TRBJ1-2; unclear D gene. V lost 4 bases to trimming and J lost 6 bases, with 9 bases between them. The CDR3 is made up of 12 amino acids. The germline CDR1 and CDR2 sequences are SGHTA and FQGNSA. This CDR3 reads CASSSTWDGYTF. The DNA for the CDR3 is TGTGCCAGCAGCTCCACATGGGATGGCTACACCTTC.

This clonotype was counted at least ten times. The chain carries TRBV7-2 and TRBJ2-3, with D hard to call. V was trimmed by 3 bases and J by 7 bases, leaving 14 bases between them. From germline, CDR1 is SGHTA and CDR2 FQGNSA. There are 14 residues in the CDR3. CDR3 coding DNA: TGTGCCAGCAGCTTTGGGCCCAAGCCAAATACGCAGTATTTT. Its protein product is CASSFGPKPNTQYF.

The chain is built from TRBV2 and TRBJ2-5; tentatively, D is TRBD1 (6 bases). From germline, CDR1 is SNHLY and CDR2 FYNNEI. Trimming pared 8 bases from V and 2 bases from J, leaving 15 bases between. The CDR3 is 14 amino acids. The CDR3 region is CASVPQTGQETQYF. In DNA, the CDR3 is TGTGCCAGCGTGCCTCAGACAGGTCAAGAGACCCAGTACTTC.

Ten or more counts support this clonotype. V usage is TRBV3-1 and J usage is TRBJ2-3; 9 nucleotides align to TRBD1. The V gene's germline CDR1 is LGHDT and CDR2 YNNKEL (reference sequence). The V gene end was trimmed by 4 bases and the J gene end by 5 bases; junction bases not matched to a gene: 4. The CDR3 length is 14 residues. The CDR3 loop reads CASSPDRGVDTQYF. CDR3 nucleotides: TGTGCCAGCAGCCCGGACAGGGGAGTAGATACGCAGTATTTT.

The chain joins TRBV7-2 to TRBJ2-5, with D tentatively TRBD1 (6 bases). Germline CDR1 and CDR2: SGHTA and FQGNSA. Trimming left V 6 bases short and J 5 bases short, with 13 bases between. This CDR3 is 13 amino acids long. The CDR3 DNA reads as TGTGCCAGCAGATTTACAGGGACGGAGACCCAGTACTTC. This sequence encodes CASRFTGTETQYF.

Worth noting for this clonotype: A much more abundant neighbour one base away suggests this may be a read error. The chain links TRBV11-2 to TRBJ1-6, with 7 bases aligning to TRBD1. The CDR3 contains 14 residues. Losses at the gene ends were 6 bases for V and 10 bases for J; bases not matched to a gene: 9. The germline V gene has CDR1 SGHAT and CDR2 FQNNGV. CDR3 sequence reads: CASRITGVGSPLHF. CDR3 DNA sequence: TGTGCCAGCAGGATTACAGGGGTGGGATCACCCCTCCACTTT.

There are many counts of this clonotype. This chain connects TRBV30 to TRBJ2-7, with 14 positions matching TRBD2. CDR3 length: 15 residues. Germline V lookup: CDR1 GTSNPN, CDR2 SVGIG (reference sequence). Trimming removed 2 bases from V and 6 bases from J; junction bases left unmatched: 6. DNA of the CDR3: TGTGCCTGGAGTCTTCTGGGACTAGCGGGAGCCGAGCAGTACTTC. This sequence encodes CAWSLLGLAGAEQYF.

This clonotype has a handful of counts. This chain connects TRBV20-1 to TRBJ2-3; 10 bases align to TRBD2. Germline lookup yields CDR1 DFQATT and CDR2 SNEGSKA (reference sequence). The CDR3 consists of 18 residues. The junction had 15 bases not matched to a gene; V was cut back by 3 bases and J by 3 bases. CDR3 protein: CSASLGLAGALPTDTQYF. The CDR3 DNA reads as TGCAGTGCTAGCCTGGGGCTAGCGGGGGCCCTCCCGACAGATACGCAGTATTTT.

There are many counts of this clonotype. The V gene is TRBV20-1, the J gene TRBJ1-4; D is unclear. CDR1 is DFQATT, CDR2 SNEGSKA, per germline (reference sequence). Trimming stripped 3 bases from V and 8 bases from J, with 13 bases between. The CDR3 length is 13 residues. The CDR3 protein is CSASQSGNEKLFF. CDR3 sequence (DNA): TGCAGTGCTAGTCAGAGCGGGAACGAAAAACTGTTTTTT.

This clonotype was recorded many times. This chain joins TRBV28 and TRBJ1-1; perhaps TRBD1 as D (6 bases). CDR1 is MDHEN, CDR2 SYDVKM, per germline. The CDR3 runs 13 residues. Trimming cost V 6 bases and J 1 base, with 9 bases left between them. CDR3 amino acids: CASSLQGNTEAFF. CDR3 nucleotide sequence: TGTGCCAGCAGCCTACAGGGGAACACTGAAGCTTTCTTT.

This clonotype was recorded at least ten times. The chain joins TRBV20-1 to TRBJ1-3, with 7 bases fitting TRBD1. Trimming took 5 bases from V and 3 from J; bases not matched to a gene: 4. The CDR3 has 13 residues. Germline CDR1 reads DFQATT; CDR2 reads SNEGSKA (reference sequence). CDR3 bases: TGCAGTGCTGCCGACAGGGTTGGAAACACCATATATTTT. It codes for CSAADRVGNTIYF.

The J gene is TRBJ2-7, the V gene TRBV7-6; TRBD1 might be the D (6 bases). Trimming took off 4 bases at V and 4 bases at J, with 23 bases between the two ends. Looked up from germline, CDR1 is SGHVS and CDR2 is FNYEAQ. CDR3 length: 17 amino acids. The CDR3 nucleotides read TGTGCCAGCAGCTCCAATCGGTGGGGACAAGGTCCTTACGAGCAGTACTTC. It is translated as CASSSNRWGQGPYEQYF.

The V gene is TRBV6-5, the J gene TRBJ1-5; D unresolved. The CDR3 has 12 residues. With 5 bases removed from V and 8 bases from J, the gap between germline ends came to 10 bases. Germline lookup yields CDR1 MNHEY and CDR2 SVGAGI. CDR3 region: CASSQGGKPQHF. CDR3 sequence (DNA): TGTGCCAGCAGTCAAGGTGGAAAGCCCCAGCATTTT.

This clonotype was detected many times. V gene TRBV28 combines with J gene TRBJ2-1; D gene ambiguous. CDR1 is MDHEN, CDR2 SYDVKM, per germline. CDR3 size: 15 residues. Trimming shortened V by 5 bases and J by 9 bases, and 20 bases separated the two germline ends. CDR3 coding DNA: TGTGCCAGCAGTGAACCTGGTAGCCCGAGCGCTGAGCAGTTCTTC. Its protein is CASSEPGSPSAEQFF.

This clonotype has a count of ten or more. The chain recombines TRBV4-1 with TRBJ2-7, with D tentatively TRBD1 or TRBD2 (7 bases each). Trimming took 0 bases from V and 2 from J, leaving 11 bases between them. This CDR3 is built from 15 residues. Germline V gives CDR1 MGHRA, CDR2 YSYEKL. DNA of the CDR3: TGCGCCAGCAGCCAAGAGCAGGGGGGGGCCTACGAGCAGTACTTC. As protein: CASSQEQGGAYEQYF.

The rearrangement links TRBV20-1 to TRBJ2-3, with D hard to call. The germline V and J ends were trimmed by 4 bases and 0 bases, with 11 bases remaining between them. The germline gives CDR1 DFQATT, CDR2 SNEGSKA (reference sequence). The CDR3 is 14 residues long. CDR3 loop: CSAKPRFSTDTQYF. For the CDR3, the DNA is TGCAGTGCTAAGCCACGATTTAGCACAGATACGCAGTATTTT.

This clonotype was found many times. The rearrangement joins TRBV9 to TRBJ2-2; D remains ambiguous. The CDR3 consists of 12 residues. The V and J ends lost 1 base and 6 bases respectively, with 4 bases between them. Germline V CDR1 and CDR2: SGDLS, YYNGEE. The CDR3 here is CASSVKAGELFF. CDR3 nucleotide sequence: TGTGCCAGCAGCGTAAAAGCCGGGGAGCTGTTTTTT. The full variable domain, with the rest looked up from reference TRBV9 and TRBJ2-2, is DSGVTQTPKHLITATGQRVTLRCSPRSGDLSVYWYQQSLDQGLQFLIQYYNGEERAKGNILERFSAQQFPDLHSELNLSSLELGDSALYFCASSVKAGELFFGEGSRLTVL.

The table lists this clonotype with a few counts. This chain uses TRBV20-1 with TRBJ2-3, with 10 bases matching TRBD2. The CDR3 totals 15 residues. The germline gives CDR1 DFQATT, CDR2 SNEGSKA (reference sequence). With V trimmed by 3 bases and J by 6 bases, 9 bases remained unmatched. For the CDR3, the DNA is TGCAGTGCTAGTCGTCGAGCGGGAGGGAAGGATACGCAGTATTTT. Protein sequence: CSASRRAGGKDTQYF.

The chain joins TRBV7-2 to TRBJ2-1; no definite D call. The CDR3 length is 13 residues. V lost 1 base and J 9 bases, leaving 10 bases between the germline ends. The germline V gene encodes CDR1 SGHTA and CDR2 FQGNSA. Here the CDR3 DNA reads TGTGCCAGCAGCTTAGACCTGTACGCTGAGCAGTTCTTC. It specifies CASSLDLYAEQFF.

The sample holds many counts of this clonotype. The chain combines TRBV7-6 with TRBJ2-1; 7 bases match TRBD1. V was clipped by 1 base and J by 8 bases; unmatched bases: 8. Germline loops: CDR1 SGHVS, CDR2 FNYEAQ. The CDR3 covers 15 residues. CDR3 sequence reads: CASSLEGAPLDEQFF. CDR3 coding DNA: TGTGCCAGCAGCTTAGAGGGGGCCCCTTTGGATGAGCAGTTCTTC.

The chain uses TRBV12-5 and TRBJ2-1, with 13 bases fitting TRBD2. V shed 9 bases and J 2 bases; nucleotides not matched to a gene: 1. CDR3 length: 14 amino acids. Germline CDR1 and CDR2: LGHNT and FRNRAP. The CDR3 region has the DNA TGTGCTAGGGGGACTAGCGGGACCTACAATGAGCAGTTCTTC. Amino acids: CARGTSGTYNEQFF.

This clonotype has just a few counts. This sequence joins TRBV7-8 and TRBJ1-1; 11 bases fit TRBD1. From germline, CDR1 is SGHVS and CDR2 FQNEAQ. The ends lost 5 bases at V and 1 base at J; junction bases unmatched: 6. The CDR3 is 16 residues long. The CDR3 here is CASSPGQGAGNTEAFF. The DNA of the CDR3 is TGTGCCAGCAGCCCCGGACAGGGGGCGGGGAACACTGAAGCTTTCTTT.

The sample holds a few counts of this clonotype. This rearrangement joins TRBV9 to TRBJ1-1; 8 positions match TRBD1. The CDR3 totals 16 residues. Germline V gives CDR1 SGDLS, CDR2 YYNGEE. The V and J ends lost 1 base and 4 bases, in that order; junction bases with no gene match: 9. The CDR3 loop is CASSVQGAKGGTEAFF. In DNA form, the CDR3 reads TGTGCCAGCAGCGTACAGGGGGCCAAAGGTGGCACTGAAGCTTTCTTT.

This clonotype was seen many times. CDR3 residues: CASSLDRATNIQYF. The CDR3 nucleotides read TGTGCCAGCAGCTTGGACAGGGCAACAAACATTCAGTACTTC. The chain combines TRBV7-9 with TRBJ2-4, with 8 bases lining up with TRBD1. The V gene end was trimmed by 3 bases and the J gene end by 6 bases; junction bases not matched to a gene: 4. Germline-derived CDR1 and CDR2 are SEHNR and FQNEAQ (reference sequence). There are 14 residues in the CDR3. Variable domain in full (rest from reference TRBV7-9 and TRBJ2-4): DTGVSQNPRHKITKRGQNVTFRCDPISEHNRLYWYRQTLGQGPEFLTYFQNEAQLEKSRLLSDRFSAERPKGSFSTLEIQRTEQGDSAMYLCASSLDRATNIQYFGAGTRLSVL.

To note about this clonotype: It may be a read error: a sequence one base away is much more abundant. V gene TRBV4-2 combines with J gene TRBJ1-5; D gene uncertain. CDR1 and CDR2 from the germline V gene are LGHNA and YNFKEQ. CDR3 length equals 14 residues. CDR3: CVSSQDASRKPQHF. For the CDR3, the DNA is TGTGTCAGCAGCCAAGATGCGAGCAGGAAGCCCCAGCATTTT.

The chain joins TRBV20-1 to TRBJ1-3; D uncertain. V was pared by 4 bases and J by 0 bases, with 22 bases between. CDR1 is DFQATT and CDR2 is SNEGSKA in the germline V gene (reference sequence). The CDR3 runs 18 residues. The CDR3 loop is CSAKSVEGGSASGNTIYF. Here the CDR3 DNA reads TGCAGTGCTAAGAGTGTGGAGGGAGGGTCCGCCTCTGGAAACACCATATATTTT.

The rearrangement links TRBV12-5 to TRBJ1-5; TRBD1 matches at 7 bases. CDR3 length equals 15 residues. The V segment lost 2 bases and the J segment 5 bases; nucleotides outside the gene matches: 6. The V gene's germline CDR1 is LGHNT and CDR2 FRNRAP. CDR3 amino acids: CASGLRQGGHQPQHF. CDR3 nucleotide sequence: TGTGCTAGTGGTTTGAGACAGGGAGGCCATCAGCCCCAGCATTTT.

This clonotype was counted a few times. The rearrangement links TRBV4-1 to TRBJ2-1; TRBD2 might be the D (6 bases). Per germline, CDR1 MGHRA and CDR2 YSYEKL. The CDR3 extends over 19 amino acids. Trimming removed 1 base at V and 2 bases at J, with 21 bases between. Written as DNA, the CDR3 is TGCGCCAGCAGCCAAGGTCCGGGGTTCGGGCGGGGAGCCTACAATGAGCAGTTCTTC. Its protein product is CASSQGPGFGRGAYNEQFF.

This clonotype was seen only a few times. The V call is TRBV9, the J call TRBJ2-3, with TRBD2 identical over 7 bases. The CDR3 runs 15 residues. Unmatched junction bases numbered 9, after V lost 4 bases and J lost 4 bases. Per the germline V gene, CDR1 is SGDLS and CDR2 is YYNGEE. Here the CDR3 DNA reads TGTGCCAGCAGCCCAACAACGGGAGGCTCAGATACGCAGTATTTT. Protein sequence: CASSPTTGGSDTQYF.

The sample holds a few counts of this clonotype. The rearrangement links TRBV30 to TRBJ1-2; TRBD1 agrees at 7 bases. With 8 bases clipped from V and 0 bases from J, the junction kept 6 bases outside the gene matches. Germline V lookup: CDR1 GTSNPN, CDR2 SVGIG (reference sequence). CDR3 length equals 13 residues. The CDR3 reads CALRDRTNYGYTF. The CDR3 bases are TGTGCCCTCCGGGACAGAACTAACTATGGCTACACCTTC. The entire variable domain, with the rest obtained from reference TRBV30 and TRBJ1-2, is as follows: SQTIHQWPATLVQPVGSPLSLECTVEGTSNPNLYWYRQAAGRGLQLLFYSVGIGQISSEVPQNLSASRPQDRQFILSSKKLLLSDSGFYLCALRDRTNYGYTFGSGTRLTVV.